This TCR beta chain was recovered during a study of shared clonotypes between healthy human individuals. V was clipped by 3 bases and J by 0 bases; unmatched bases: 7. The CDR3 spans 17 residues. Germline assignment: CDR1 MGHDK and CDR2 SYGVNS. For each subset, genomic DNA was distributed in equal portions over several immunoSEQ plates. Repertoires were generated with immunoSEQ multiplex PCR, while TCRdb's copy carries only in-frame clones and drops some. Of a few million clones listed, under 97% are singletons. This chain uses TRBV25-1 with TRBJ2-2, with 7 bases that match TRBD1. This clonotype originated in a man aged 18 to 29 in good health. What was sequenced was naive CD4+ T cells sorted from blood. Subset here: CD45RA+ positively selected. CDR3 in DNA: TGTGCCAGCAGTGATCGCCCGGGACAGCCGAACACCGGGGAGCTGTTTTTT. It codes for CASSDRPGQPNTGELFF. Filled out from reference TRBV25-1 and TRBJ2-2, the complete variable domain reads EADIYQTPRYLVIGTGKKITLECSQTMGHDKMYWYQQDPGMELHLIHYSYGVNSTEKGDLSSESTVSRIRTEHFPLTLESARPSHTSQYLCASSDRPGQPNTGELFFGEGSRLTVL.